This T cell receptor beta chain derives from a study of cytomegalovirus exposure and HLA in healthy donors. Findings and limits, study-wide: Overall, approximately 150 TCR beta chains were annotated as cytomegalovirus-associated. Testing in vitro showed a few CMV-associated chains specific for CMV antigens. First-cohort TCR clusters were later found to tend to co-occur in the approximately 110 validation repertoires.

About this clone itself: Its specificity is unknown.

Produced via immunoSEQ multiplex PCR; TCRdb's table is partial and in-frame only. The sample consists of 150,000 to 160,000 clones, 75% to 90% of them appearing once. There are 18 residues in the CDR3. The J segment lost 4 bases and the V segment lost 0 bases, leaving 12 bases of the junction unmatched. CDR1 and CDR2 (germline): SEHNR, FQNEAQ (reference sequence). An approximately 130-subject validation cohort, separate from the approximately 720-subject first cohort, supplied the donors. The clonotype was recovered from a man younger than 35 in good health and CMV-seropositive. Sequencing input: PBMCs. The rearrangement uses TRBV7-9 and TRBJ2-3, with 8 bases that match TRBD2. In nucleotides, the CDR3 is TGTGCCAGCAGCTTAGCGGCCTCGGGGAGCGGGAGCTCAGATACGCAGTATTTT. Translated: CASSLAASGSGSSDTQYF. The variable domain in full, completed from reference TRBV7-9 and TRBJ2-3, reads DTGVSQNPRHKITKRGQNVTFRCDPISEHNRLYWYRQTLGQGPEFLTYFQNEAQLEKSRLLSDRFSAERPKGSFSTLEIQRTEQGDSAMYLCASSLAASGSGSSDTQYFGPGTRLTVL.